These T cell receptor beta chains were read from a single sample in a study of beta chain features in type 1 diabetes. Produced via immunoSEQ multiplex PCR; TCRdb's table is partial and in-frame only. This sample has about 300,000 clones; roughly 14% occur once, and the top ten carry roughly 0.016%. The sequenced sample consisted of naive CD4+ T cells from blood. The source is a woman aged 18-29 years with type 1 diabetes. Each CDR3 is given without its conserved first and last residue. The order of the fields is V gene, J gene, CDR3 protein.

v_call: TRBV6-6; j_call: TRBJ2-1; cdr3_aa: ASRLGGSSYNEQF
v_call: TRBV6-1; j_call: TRBJ2-2; cdr3_aa: ASLRQGLGTGELF
v_call: TRBV7-9; j_call: TRBJ1-1; cdr3_aa: ASSTYREAF
v_call: TRBV7-8; j_call: TRBJ2-7; cdr3_aa: ASSLIGASGDYEQY
v_call: TRBV9; j_call: TRBJ2-1; cdr3_aa: ASSKGGRLAESNEQF
v_call: TRBV5-4; j_call: TRBJ2-3; cdr3_aa: ASGKGDRDTQY
v_call: TRBV30; j_call: TRBJ2-2; cdr3_aa: AFSPPNTGELF
v_call: TRBV9; j_call: TRBJ1-2; cdr3_aa: ASSVGWALYGYT
v_call: TRBV30; j_call: TRBJ1-2; cdr3_aa: TWSAGQGGYT
v_call: TRBV28; j_call: TRBJ2-5; cdr3_aa: ATRERQETQY
v_call: TRBV19; j_call: TRBJ1-2; cdr3_aa: ASSRGQGTNYGYT
v_call: TRBV28; j_call: TRBJ2-7; cdr3_aa: ASSLLPLAGPRGPYEQY
v_call: TRBV4-3; j_call: TRBJ1-5; cdr3_aa: ASSQAWQNNQPQH
v_call: TRBV9; j_call: TRBJ2-1; cdr3_aa: ASSVKAGGPNEQF
v_call: TRBV7-2; j_call: TRBJ2-5; cdr3_aa: ASSLNRETQY